A single sample is the source of the 3 T cell receptor beta chains below, sequenced in a study of blood T cell repertoires in COVID-19. The table came from immunoSEQ multiplex PCR; TCRdb's copy has only in-frame clones and leaves some out. The sample comprises approximately 350,000 clones, more than 80% of which are singletons, and about 1% rests with the top ten. Source material: PBMCs or T cells enriched from blood (not recorded which). These receptors originate from a man aged 18 to 29 who had recovered from COVID-19.

The sample holds one count of this clone. The rearrangement uses TRBV28 and TRBJ2-3, with 7 positions matching TRBD1. The CDR3 runs 17 residues. Looked up from germline, CDR1 is MDHEN and CDR2 is SYDVKM. Unmatched junction bases numbered 11, after V lost 5 bases and J lost 0 bases. This CDR3 reads CASSPSAGTASTDTQYF. CDR3 sequence (DNA): TGTGCCAGCAGTCCCTCGGCAGGGACAGCTAGCACAGATACGCAGTATTTT. Based on the CDR3 plus reference TRBV28 and TRBJ2-3, the full variable domain is DVKVTQSSRYLVKRTGEKVFLECVQDMDHENMFWYRQDPGLGLRLIYFSYDVKMKEKGDIPEGYSVSREKKERFSLILESASTNQTSMYLCASSPSAGTASTDTQYFGPGTRLTVL.

This clone was counted a single time. The chain is built from TRBV2 and TRBJ2-1; D is unresolved. Germline CDR1 reads SNHLY; CDR2 reads FYNNEI. The CDR3 sequence is 11 residues long. Trimming removed 6 bases from V and 4 bases from J, with 4 bases in between. The CDR3 DNA reads as TGTGCCAGCAGGGCATACAATGAGCAGTTCTTC. Its translation is CASRAYNEQFF.

The chain links TRBV4-2 to TRBJ1-1; D is ambiguous. Trimming took off 0 bases at V and 2 bases at J, with 4 bases between the two ends. Germline V gives CDR1 LGHNA, CDR2 YNFKEQ. CDR3 length equals 13 residues. This CDR3 reads CASSQDRNTEAFF. The CDR3 nucleotides are TGTGCCAGCAGCCAAGATAGAAACACTGAAGCTTTCTTT.